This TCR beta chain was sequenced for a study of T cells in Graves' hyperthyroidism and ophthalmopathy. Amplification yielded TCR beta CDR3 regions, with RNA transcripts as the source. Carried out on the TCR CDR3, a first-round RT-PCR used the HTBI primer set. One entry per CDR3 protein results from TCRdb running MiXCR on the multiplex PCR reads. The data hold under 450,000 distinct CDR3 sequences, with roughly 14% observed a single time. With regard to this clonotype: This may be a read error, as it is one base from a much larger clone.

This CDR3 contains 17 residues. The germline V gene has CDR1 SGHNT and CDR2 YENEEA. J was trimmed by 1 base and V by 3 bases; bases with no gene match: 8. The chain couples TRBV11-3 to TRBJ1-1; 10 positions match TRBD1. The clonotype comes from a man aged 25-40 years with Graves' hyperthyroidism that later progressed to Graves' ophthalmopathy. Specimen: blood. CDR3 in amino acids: CASSFAGTGVRNTEAFF. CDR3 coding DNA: TGTGCCAGCAGCTTCGCCGGGACAGGGGTCAGGAACACTGAAGCTTTCTTT.